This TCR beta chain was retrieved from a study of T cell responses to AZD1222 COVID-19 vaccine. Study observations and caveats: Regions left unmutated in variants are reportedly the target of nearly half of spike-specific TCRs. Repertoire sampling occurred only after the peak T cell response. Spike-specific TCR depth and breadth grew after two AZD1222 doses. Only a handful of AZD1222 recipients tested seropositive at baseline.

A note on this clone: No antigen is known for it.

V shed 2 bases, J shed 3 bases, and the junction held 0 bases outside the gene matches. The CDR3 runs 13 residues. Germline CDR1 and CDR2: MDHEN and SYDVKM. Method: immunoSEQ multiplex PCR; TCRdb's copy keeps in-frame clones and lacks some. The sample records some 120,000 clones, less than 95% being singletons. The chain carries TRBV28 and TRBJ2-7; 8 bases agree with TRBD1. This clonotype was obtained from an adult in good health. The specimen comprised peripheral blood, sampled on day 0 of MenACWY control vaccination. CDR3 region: CASSLTGGYEQYF. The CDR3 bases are TGTGCCAGCAGTTTAACAGGGGGCTACGAGCAGTACTTC.